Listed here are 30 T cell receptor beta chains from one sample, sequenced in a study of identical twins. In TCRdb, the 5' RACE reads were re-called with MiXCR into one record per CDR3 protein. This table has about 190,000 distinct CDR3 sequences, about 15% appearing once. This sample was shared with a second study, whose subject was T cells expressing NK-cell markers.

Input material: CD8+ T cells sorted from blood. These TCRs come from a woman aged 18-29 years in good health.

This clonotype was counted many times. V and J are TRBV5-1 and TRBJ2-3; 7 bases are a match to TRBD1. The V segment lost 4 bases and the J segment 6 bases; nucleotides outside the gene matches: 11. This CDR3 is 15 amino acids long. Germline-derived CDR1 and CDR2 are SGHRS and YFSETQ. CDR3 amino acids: CASSPTGTAVDTQYF. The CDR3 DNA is TGCGCCAGCAGCCCGACCGGGACAGCAGTCGATACGCAGTATTTT. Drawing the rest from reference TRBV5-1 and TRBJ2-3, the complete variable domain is KAGVTQTPRYLIKTRGQQVTLSCSPISGHRSVSWYQQTPGQGLQFLFEYFSETQRNKGNFPGRFSGRQFSNSRSEMNVSTLELGDSALYLCASSPTGTAVDTQYFGPGTRLTVL.

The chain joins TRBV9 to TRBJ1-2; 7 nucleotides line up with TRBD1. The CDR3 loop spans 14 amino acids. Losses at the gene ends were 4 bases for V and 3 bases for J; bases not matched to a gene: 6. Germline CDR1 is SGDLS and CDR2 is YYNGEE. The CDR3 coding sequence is TGTGCCAGCAGCTCATCCGGGACAGACTATGGCTACACCTTC. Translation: CASSSSGTDYGYTF.

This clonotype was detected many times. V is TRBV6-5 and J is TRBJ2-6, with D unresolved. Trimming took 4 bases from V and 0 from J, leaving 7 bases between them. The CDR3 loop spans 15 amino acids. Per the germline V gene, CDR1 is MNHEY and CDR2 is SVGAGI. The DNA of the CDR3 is TGTGCCAGCAGTTCGGAGATCTCTGGGGCCAACGTCCTGACTTTC. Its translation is CASSSEISGANVLTF.

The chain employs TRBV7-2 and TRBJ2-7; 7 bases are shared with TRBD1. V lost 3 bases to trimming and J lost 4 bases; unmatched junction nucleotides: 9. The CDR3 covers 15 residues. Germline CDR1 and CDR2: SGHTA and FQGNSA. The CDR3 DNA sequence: TGTGCCAGCAGCTTCGACGGGACAGTGTTATACGAGCAGTACTTC. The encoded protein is CASSFDGTVLYEQYF.

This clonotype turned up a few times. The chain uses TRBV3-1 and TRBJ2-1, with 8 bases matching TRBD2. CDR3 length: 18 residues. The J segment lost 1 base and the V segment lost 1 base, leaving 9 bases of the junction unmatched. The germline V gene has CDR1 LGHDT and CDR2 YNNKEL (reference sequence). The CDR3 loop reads CASSQGLRGGQSYNEQFF. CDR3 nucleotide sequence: TGTGCCAGCAGCCAAGGCCTCCGGGGGGGTCAGTCCTACAATGAGCAGTTCTTC.

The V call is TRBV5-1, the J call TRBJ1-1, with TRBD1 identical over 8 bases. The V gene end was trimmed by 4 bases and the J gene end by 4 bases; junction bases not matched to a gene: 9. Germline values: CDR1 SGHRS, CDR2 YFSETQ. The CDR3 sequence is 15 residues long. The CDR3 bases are TGCGCCAGCAGCCCAAGGACAGGGCGAGGCACTGAAGCTTTCTTT. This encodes CASSPRTGRGTEAFF.

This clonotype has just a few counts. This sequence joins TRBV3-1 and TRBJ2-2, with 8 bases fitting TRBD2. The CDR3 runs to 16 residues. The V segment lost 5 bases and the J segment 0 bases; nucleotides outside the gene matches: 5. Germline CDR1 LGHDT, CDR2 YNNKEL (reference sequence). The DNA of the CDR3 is TGTGCCAGCAGCTATTTAGCGGGATCGAACACCGGGGAGCTGTTTTTT. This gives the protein CASSYLAGSNTGELFF.

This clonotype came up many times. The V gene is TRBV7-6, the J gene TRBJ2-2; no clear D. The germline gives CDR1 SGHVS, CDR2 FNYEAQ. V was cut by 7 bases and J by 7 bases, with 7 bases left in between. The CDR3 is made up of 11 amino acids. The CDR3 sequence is CASKGSGELFF. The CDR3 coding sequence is TGTGCCAGCAAAGGCAGCGGGGAGCTGTTTTTT.

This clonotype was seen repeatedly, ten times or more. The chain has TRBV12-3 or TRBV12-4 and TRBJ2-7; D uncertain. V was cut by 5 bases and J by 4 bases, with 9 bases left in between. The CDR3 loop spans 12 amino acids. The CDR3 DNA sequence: TGTGCCAGCAGTCCGACCGGATACGAGCAGTACTTC. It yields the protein CASSPTGYEQYF.

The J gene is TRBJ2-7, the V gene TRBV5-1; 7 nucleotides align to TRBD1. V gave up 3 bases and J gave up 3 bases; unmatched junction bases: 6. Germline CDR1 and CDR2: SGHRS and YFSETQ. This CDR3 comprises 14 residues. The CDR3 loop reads CASSWTTGDYEQYF. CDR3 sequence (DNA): TGCGCCAGCAGCTGGACCACAGGGGACTACGAGCAGTACTTC.

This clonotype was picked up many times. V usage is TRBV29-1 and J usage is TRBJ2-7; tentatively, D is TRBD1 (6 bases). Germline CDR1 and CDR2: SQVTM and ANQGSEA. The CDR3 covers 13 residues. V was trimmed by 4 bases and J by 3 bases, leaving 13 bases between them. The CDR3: CSVVQGPSYEQYF. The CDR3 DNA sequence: TGCAGCGTTGTTCAGGGGCCGAGCTACGAGCAGTACTTC.

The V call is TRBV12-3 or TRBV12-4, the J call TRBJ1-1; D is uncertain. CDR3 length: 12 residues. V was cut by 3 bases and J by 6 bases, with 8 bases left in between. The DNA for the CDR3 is TGTGCCAGCAGTTTCGCTCTCTCTGAAGCTTTCTTT. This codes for CASSFALSEAFF.

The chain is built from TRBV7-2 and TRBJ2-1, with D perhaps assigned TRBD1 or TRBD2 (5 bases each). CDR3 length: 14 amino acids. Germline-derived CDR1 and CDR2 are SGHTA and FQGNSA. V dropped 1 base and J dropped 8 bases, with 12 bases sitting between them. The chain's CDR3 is CASSLVGTSDEQFF. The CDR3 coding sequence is TGTGCCAGCAGCTTAGTCGGGACCTCGGATGAGCAGTTCTTC.

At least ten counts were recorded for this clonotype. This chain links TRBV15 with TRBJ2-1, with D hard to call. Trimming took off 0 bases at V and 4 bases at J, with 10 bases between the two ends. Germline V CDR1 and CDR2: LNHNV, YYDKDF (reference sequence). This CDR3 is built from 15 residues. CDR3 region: CATSRDGDAYNEQFF. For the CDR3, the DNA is TGTGCCACCAGCAGAGATGGAGACGCATACAATGAGCAGTTCTTC.

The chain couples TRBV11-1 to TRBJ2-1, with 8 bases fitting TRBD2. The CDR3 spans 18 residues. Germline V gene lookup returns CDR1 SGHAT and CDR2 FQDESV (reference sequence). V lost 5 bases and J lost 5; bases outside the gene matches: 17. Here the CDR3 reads CASSPRSGRGRAHNEQFF. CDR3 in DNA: TGTGCCAGCAGCCCACGGAGCGGGAGAGGCCGGGCTCACAATGAGCAGTTCTTC.

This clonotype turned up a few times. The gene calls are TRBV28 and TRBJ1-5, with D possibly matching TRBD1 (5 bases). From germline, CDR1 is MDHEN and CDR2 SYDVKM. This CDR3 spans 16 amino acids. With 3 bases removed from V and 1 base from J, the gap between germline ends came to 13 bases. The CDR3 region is CASSFLPEGSNQPQHF. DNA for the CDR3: TGTGCCAGCAGTTTTCTCCCGGAGGGGAGCAATCAGCCCCAGCATTTT.

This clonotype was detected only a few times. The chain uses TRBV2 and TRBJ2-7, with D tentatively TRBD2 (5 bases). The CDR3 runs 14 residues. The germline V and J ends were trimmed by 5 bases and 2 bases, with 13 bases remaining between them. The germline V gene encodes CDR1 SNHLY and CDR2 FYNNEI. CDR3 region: CASSWRSSTYEQYF. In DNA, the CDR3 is TGTGCCAGCAGTTGGAGATCTAGCACCTACGAGCAGTACTTC.

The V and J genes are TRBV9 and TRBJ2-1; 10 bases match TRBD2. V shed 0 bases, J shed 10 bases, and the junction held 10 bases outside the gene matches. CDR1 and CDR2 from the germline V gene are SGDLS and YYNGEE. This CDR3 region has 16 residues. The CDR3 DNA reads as TGTGCCAGCAGCGTAGGGGGTAGCGGGGGGACCTCGGAGCAGTTCTTC. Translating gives CASSVGGSGGTSEQFF.

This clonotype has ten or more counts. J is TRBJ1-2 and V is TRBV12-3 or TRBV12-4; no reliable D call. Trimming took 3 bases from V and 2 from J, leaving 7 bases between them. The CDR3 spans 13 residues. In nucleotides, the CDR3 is TGTGCCAGCAGTTTGTCCGCGAACTATGGCTACACCTTC. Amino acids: CASSLSANYGYTF.

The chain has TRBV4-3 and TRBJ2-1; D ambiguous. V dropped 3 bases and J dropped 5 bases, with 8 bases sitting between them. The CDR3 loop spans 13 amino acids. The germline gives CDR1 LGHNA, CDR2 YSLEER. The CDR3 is CASSQVYDNEQFF. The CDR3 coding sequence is TGCGCCAGCAGCCAGGTTTACGACAATGAGCAGTTCTTC.

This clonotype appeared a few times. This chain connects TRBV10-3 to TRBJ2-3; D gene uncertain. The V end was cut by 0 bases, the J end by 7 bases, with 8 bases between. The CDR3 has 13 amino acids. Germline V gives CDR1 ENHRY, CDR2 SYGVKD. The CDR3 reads CAISESETHTQYF. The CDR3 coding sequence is TGTGCCATCAGTGAGTCCGAAACCCATACGCAGTATTTT.

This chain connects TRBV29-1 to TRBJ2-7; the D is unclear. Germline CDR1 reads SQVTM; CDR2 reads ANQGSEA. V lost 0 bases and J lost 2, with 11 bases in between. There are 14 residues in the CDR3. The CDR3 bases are TGCAGCGTTGAAGAAGCCACCTCCACCTACGAGCAGTACTTC. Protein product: CSVEEATSTYEQYF.

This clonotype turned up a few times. In nucleotides, the CDR3 is TGTGCCAGCAGCGAACAGGGTGATTGGGACATTCAGTACTTC. Translated: CASSEQGDWDIQYF. The V gene is TRBV9, the J gene TRBJ2-4; a possible D gene is TRBD1 (6 bases). The V end was cut by 3 bases, the J end by 8 bases, with 15 bases between. This CDR3 spans 14 amino acids. Germline V gene data show CDR1 as SGDLS and CDR2 as YYNGEE.

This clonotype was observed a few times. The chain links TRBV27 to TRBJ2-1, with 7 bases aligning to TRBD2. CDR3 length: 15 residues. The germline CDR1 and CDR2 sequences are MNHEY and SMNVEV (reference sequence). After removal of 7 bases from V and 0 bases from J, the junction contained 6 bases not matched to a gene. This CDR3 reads CASTPGTTSYNEQFF. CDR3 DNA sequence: TGTGCCAGCACCCCAGGGACTACCTCCTACAATGAGCAGTTCTTC.

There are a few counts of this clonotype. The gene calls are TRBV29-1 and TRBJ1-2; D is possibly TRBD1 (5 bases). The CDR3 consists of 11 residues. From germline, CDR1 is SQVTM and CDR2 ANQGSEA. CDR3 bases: TGCAGTCACCGGGGGACCTATGGCTACACCTTC. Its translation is CSHRGTYGYTF.

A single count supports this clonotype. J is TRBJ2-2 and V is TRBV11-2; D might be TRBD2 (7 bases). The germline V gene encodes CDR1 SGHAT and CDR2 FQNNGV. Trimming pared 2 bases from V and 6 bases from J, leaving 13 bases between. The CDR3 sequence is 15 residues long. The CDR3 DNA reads TGTGCCAGCAGCTTAAAATGGGGGGGCCCCGGGGAGCTGTTTTTT. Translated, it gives CASSLKWGGPGELFF.

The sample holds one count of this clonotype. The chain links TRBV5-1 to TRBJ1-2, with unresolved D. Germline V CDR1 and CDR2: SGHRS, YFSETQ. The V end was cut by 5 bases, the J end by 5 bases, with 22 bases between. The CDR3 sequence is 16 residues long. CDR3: CASSLLLGQSDYGYTF. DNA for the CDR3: TGCGCCAGCAGTTTATTGTTAGGCCAGTCAGATTATGGCTACACCTTC.

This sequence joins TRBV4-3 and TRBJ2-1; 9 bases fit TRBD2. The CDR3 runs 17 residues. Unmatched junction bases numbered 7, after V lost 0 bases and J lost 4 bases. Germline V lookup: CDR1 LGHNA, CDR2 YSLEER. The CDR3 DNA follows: TGCGCCAGCAGCCAAGATATCGGGCTAGCGGGGTACAATGAGCAGTTCTTC. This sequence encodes CASSQDIGLAGYNEQFF.

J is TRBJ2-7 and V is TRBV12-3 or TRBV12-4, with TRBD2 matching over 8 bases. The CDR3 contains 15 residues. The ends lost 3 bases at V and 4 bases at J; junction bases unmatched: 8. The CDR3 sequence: CASSLGSSGVYEQYF. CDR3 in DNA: TGTGCCAGCAGTTTGGGAAGTAGCGGGGTTTACGAGCAGTACTTC.

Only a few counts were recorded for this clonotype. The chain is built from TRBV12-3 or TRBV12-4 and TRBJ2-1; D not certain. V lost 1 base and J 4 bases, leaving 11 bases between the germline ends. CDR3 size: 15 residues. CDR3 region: CASSLELGKYNEQFF. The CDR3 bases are TGTGCCAGCAGTTTAGAGTTGGGAAAGTACAATGAGCAGTTCTTC.